Below, 30 T cell receptor beta chains from the same sample are listed, as sequenced in a study of a mutant IDH1 vaccine in newly diagnosed glioma. Sample time point: baseline, week 1 (first vaccination visit). The sample's treatment: pre-vaccination baseline after standard-of-care therapy. Generated by immunoSEQ multiplex PCR, the TCRdb table keeps only in-frame clones and is missing some. The sample records about 59,000 clones, about 90% being singletons. The starting material was PBMCs, obtained from a glioma patient treated with radiotherapy, temozolomide or both. These TCRs come from a man over 45 with glioma.

V usage is TRBV2 and J usage is TRBJ1-1; D remains ambiguous. Between the trimmed V and J ends, which lost 6 bases and 6 bases, there was a span of 20 bases. Germline lookup yields CDR1 SNHLY and CDR2 FYNNEI. The CDR3 covers 15 residues. CDR3: CASSDVRVPASEAFF. As DNA, the CDR3 is TGTGCCAGCAGCGACGTAAGGGTGCCGGCCTCTGAAGCTTTCTTT.

The V call is TRBV7-6, the J call TRBJ2-5; no definite D call. The germline gives CDR1 SGHVS, CDR2 FNYEAQ. The CDR3 sequence is 16 residues long. The ends were cut back, 1 base at V and 2 bases at J, with 14 bases in the middle. The CDR3 nucleotides read TGTGCCAGCAGCTTAGTGGGAAGGTTCGAACAAGAGACCCAGTACTTC. This translates into CASSLVGRFEQETQYF.

The chain couples TRBV5-1 to TRBJ2-1; the D gene is possibly TRBD1 (5 bases). Deletions cut 4 bases from V and 4 bases from J, with 9 bases between. The CDR3 is 13 residues long. Germline V lookup: CDR1 SGHRS, CDR2 YFSETQ. The CDR3 nucleotides are TGCGCCAGCAGCGACAGACTGTACAATGAGCAGTTCTTC. It encodes CASSDRLYNEQFF.

The rearrangement joins TRBV15 to TRBJ1-1, with no clear D. The V end was cut by 4 bases, the J end by 1 base, with 10 bases between. CDR3 size: 14 residues. Germline values: CDR1 LNHNV, CDR2 YYDKDF (reference sequence). The CDR3 here is CATSIVLANTEAFF. The DNA of the CDR3 is TGTGCCACCAGCATCGTCCTGGCGAACACTGAAGCTTTCTTT.

The chain combines TRBV7-9 with TRBJ1-3; 7 bases line up with TRBD1. The CDR3 runs 18 residues. J lost 0 bases, V lost 5 bases, and 13 bases had no gene match. Germline loops: CDR1 SEHNR, CDR2 FQNEAQ (reference sequence). CDR3 loop: CASSPRGLQGSSGNTIYF. CDR3 nucleotide sequence: TGTGCCAGCAGCCCCAGGGGGTTACAGGGGAGCTCTGGAAACACCATATATTTT.

This rearrangement joins TRBV27 to TRBJ1-5; TRBD1 might be the D (6 bases). Germline V gene lookup returns CDR1 MNHEY and CDR2 SMNVEV (reference sequence). The CDR3 totals 15 residues. V was pared by 0 bases and J by 3 bases, with 9 bases between. The CDR3 bases are TGTGCCAGCAGTTTATCGGGGGACAACAATCAGCCCCAGCATTTT. It yields the protein CASSLSGDNNQPQHF.

This clone was seen a handful of times. This chain joins TRBV28 and TRBJ1-2; no reliable D call. The germline CDR1 and CDR2 sequences are MDHEN and SYDVKM. This CDR3 is built from 15 residues. Between the trimmed V and J ends, which lost 4 bases and 0 bases, there was a span of 12 bases. This chain's CDR3 is CASSSGRSSNYGYTF. In DNA form, the CDR3 reads TGTGCCAGCAGTTCTGGACGGAGTTCTAACTATGGCTACACCTTC.

In DNA form, the CDR3 reads TGTGCCAGCAGTCTTAGCTACGAGCAGTACTTC. Its translation: CASSLSYEQYF. The chain carries TRBV25-1 and TRBJ2-7; D gene unclear. The CDR3 has 11 amino acids. Germline lookup yields CDR1 MGHDK and CDR2 SYGVNS. V was cut by 5 bases and J by 3 bases, with 5 bases left in between.

V and J are TRBV7-9 and TRBJ2-6; unclear D gene. The CDR3 runs 18 residues. Trimming shortened V by 3 bases and J by 0 bases, and 15 bases separated the two germline ends. Germline V gene sequence: CDR1 SEHNR, CDR2 FQNEAQ (reference sequence). This chain's CDR3 is CASSFGFTEPSGANVLTF. The CDR3 bases are TGTGCCAGCAGCTTTGGTTTCACAGAACCCTCTGGGGCCAACGTCCTGACTTTC.

The CDR3 spells CASNTGGPHISEQYF. CDR3 nucleotide sequence: TGTGCCAGCAATACAGGGGGGCCCCATATATCGGAGCAGTACTTC. J is TRBJ2-7 and V is TRBV6-6, with TRBD1 matching 8 bases. V lost 7 bases and J lost 7; bases outside the gene matches: 15. This CDR3 comprises 15 residues. Germline CDR1 is MNHNY and CDR2 is SVGAGI (reference sequence).

The chain carries TRBV9 and TRBJ2-3, with D perhaps assigned TRBD1 or TRBD2 (5 bases each). This CDR3 region has 16 residues. The V end lost 0 bases, the J end lost 2 bases, and 13 bases lay between the germline ends. Germline V lookup: CDR1 SGDLS, CDR2 YYNGEE. The CDR3 DNA is TGTGCCAGCAGCGTAGCTGGGGGAGAAACCACAGATACGCAGTATTTT. The encoded protein is CASSVAGGETTDTQYF.

The rearrangement links TRBV14 to TRBJ2-7; TRBD1 agrees at 7 bases. V shed 4 bases and J 6 bases; nucleotides not matched to a gene: 12. This CDR3 comprises 15 residues. Germline CDR1 reads SGHDN; CDR2 reads FVKESK. CDR3 sequence (DNA): TGTGCCAGCAGCCGGAACACAGGGGCGGCCCGCGAGCAGTACTTC. This gives the protein CASSRNTGAAREQYF.

The chain recombines TRBV19 with TRBJ2-5; D possibly corresponds to TRBD1 (5 bases). The CDR3 has 15 residues. Germline V gene sequence: CDR1 LNHDA, CDR2 SQIVND (reference sequence). With 2 bases removed from V and 5 bases from J, the gap between germline ends came to 15 bases. The CDR3 DNA follows: TGTGCCAGTAGTATAACTTGGGGCCGATTGGAGACCCAGTACTTC. Translating gives CASSITWGRLETQYF.

The rearrangement joins TRBV2 to TRBJ2-1, with D maybe TRBD2 (6 bases). The V and J ends lost 6 bases and 7 bases respectively, with 16 bases between them. This CDR3 is built from 14 residues. Germline CDR1 reads SNHLY; CDR2 reads FYNNEI. The chain's CDR3 is CASRAGTPRNEQFF. The CDR3 bases are TGTGCCAGCAGAGCCGGGACTCCAAGGAATGAGCAGTTCTTC.

This chain links TRBV18 with TRBJ1-2; TRBD1 agrees at 7 bases. V dropped 6 bases and J dropped 6; count of bases not matched to a gene: 10. This CDR3 has 14 amino acids. Germline lookup yields CDR1 KGHSH and CDR2 LQKENI. The CDR3 sequence is CASSPTGRVDGYTF. The CDR3 DNA sequence: TGTGCCAGCTCCCCGACAGGGAGAGTAGATGGCTACACCTTC. The complete variable domain, with remaining parts taken from reference TRBV18 and TRBJ1-2, reads NAGVMQNPRHLVRRRGQEARLRCSPMKGHSHVYWYRQLPEEGLKFMVYLQKENIIDESGMPKERFSAEFPKEGPSILRIQQVVRGDSAAYFCASSPTGRVDGYTFGSGTRLTVV.

Details on this clone: The sample contains more than one DNA sequence encoding this CDR3. V usage is TRBV28 and J usage is TRBJ2-7; tentative D call: TRBD1 (5 bases). The CDR3 consists of 14 residues. V lost 4 bases and J 2 bases, leaving 12 bases between the germline ends. Looked up from germline, CDR1 is MDHEN and CDR2 is SYDVKM. The CDR3 reads CASSSPPGTYEQYF. CDR3 DNA sequence: TGTGCCAGCAGTTCCCCTCCAGGGACCTACGAGCAGTACTTC. The full variable domain, rest sourced from reference TRBV28 and TRBJ2-7, is DVKVTQSSRYLVKRTGEKVFLECVQDMDHENMFWYRQDPGLGLRLIYFSYDVKMKEKGDIPEGYSVSREKKERFSLILESASTNQTSMYLCASSSPPGTYEQYFGPGTRLTVT.

The chain combines TRBV2 with TRBJ2-3; no firm D call. Germline V lookup: CDR1 SNHLY, CDR2 FYNNEI. The ends were cut back, 1 base at V and 5 bases at J, with 10 bases in the middle. This CDR3 spans 14 amino acids. The CDR3 reads CASSEGPVGDTQYF. Written as DNA, the CDR3 is TGTGCCAGCAGTGAAGGTCCGGTGGGAGATACGCAGTATTTT.

The J gene is TRBJ1-2, the V gene TRBV5-6; D not certain. CDR3 length: 12 residues. Germline lookup yields CDR1 SGHDT and CDR2 YYEEEE. V lost 4 bases to trimming and J lost 8 bases, with 12 bases between them. In nucleotides, the CDR3 is TGTGCCAGCAGCCCTGGCAGGCTGGGCTACACCTTC. It translates to CASSPGRLGYTF.

The CDR3 nucleotides read TGTGCCATCAGTTGGACAGGTAGCGAGCAGTACTTC. It translates to CAISWTGSEQYF. The chain couples TRBV10-3 to TRBJ2-7, with 7 bases matching TRBD1. V lost 5 bases, J lost 6 bases, and 4 bases stayed unmatched. This CDR3 comprises 12 residues. CDR1 and CDR2 from the germline V gene are ENHRY and SYGVKD.

The chain carries TRBV29-1 and TRBJ2-4; D is ambiguous. This CDR3 contains 16 residues. With 0 bases removed from V and 1 base from J, the gap between germline ends came to 13 bases. The germline gives CDR1 SQVTM, CDR2 ANQGSEA. The DNA for the CDR3 is TGCAGCGTTGAAGATCCGATTAATGGGGCCAAAAACATTCAGTACTTC. Translation gives CSVEDPINGAKNIQYF.

The CDR3 is CASSPGTSPYEQYF. CDR3 DNA sequence: TGCGCCAGCAGCCCAGGGACTAGTCCGTACGAGCAGTACTTC. The chain joins TRBV4-1 to TRBJ2-7, with 8 bases lining up with TRBD2. Per the germline V gene, CDR1 is MGHRA and CDR2 is YSYEKL. J lost 4 bases, V lost 4 bases, and 6 bases had no gene match. The CDR3 covers 14 residues.

The rearrangement links TRBV4-2 to TRBJ1-4; D is undetermined. CDR1 LGHNA and CDR2 YNFKEQ come from the germline V gene. CDR3 size: 15 residues. Trimming took 3 bases from V and 12 from J, leaving 20 bases between them. CDR3: CASSQDRRLEDQLFF. DNA for the CDR3: TGTGCCAGCAGCCAGGACCGGCGTCTTGAGGACCAACTGTTTTTT.

This clone appeared once. The CDR3 protein is CASSSTGAANEKLFF. The DNA of the CDR3 is TGTGCCAGCAGCTCGACTGGGGCGGCTAATGAAAAACTGTTTTTT. The chain couples TRBV7-9 to TRBJ1-4, with D maybe TRBD1 (5 bases). This CDR3 comprises 15 residues. The ends were cut back, 4 bases at V and 3 bases at J, with 12 bases in the middle. Looked up from germline, CDR1 is SEHNR and CDR2 is FQNEAQ (reference sequence).

J is TRBJ1-1 and V is TRBV27, with D perhaps matching TRBD1 (5 bases). CDR3 length: 14 amino acids. V lost 6 bases and J lost 1, with 12 bases in between. Germline V gene data show CDR1 as MNHEY and CDR2 as SMNVEV (reference sequence). This CDR3 is CASSGAEANTEAFF. CDR3 DNA sequence: TGTGCCAGCAGCGGGGCGGAGGCGAACACTGAAGCTTTCTTT.

V usage is TRBV29-1 and J usage is TRBJ1-2; D might be TRBD1 (5 bases). Germline V gene data show CDR1 as SQVTM and CDR2 as ANQGSEA. V lost 6 bases to trimming and J lost 6 bases, with 14 bases between them. This CDR3 is 12 amino acids long. CDR3 bases: TGCAGCGTGCCCCGGGGGAAGGATGGCTACACCTTC. Translation gives CSVPRGKDGYTF.

The chain combines TRBV6-6 with TRBJ1-2; the match to TRBD1 covers 8 bases. The CDR3 length is 15 residues. Germline V CDR1 and CDR2: MNHNY, SVGAGI (reference sequence). The V gene end was trimmed by 7 bases and the J gene end by 3 bases; junction bases not matched to a gene: 10. The CDR3 sequence is CASMTGVSRDYGYTF. Written as DNA, the CDR3 is TGTGCCAGCATGACAGGGGTCTCGAGAGACTATGGCTACACCTTC.

This clone is medium-sized in the sample. At the DNA level, this CDR3 is encoded by other sequences in the same sample as well. This chain connects TRBV5-4 to TRBJ1-5; TRBD1 aligns across 9 bases. The V gene's germline CDR1 is SGHNT and CDR2 YYREEE (reference sequence). V dropped 0 bases and J dropped 0; count of bases not matched to a gene: 13. This CDR3 is 20 amino acids long. For the CDR3, the DNA is TGTGCCAGCAGCTTGGATGGGACAGGGACGATCGTAACTAGCAATCAGCCCCAGCATTTT. Encoded protein: CASSLDGTGTIVTSNQPQHF.

This chain links TRBV10-1 with TRBJ2-7; TRBD2 aligns across 11 bases. Germline V gene lookup returns CDR1 WNHNN and CDR2 SYGVQD (reference sequence). The CDR3 length is 13 residues. With 7 bases clipped from V and 4 bases from J, the junction kept 3 bases outside the gene matches. The CDR3 region is CASMASGGYEQYF. The CDR3 nucleotides are TGCGCCAGCATGGCTAGCGGGGGGTACGAGCAGTACTTC.

This rearrangement joins TRBV7-9 to TRBJ2-7; 8 bases map to TRBD1. Germline trimming cut 5 bases from V and 2 bases from J; bases unmatched to any gene: 8. CDR3 length: 15 amino acids. The germline V gene has CDR1 SEHNR and CDR2 FQNEAQ (reference sequence). The CDR3 coding sequence is TGTGCCAGCAGCCACCCGCTGGGACAGGCCTACGAGCAGTACTTC. Protein product: CASSHPLGQAYEQYF.

The chain has TRBV11-2 and TRBJ1-6, with 7 bases matching TRBD1. The CDR3 consists of 14 residues. Germline V gene data show CDR1 as SGHAT and CDR2 as FQNNGV. V lost 5 bases to trimming and J lost 8 bases; unmatched junction nucleotides: 6. CDR3 residues: CASSPGQYYSPLHF. The DNA of the CDR3 is TGTGCCAGCAGCCCGGGACAGTACTATTCACCCCTCCACTTT.